This T cell receptor (beta chain) was documented in a study of T cells in Graves' hyperthyroidism and ophthalmopathy. Findings and limits, study-wide: Appearing also in blood were most of the thyroid clonotypes expanded above 0.001.

Researchers amplified the TCR beta CDR3 regions from RNA transcripts. Primed by the HTBI set, a first-round RT-PCR was run on the TCR CDR3. One entry per CDR3 protein results from TCRdb running MiXCR on the multiplex PCR reads. Of hundreds of thousands of distinct CDR3 sequences in the sample, about 15% are singletons; the top ten hold 25% to 35%. A remark on this clonotype: What it recognizes is unknown. Given a much more abundant clone one base away, this may be a read error.

A patient was excluded if there was uncontrolled infection, other autoimmune disease, pregnancy or lactation. Per the germline V gene, CDR1 is DFQATT and CDR2 is SNEGSKA (reference sequence). This CDR3 has 15 residues. This sequence was found in a woman in her late teens or twenties with Graves' hyperthyroidism that later progressed to Graves' ophthalmopathy. This chain joins TRBV20-1 and TRBJ2-5, with 8 bases aligning to TRBD2. Sequencing was performed on blood. In DNA form, the CDR3 reads TGCAGTGCTGGACTTCACACTAGCGGCGAAGAGACCCTGTACTTC. Its protein product is CSAGLHTSGEETLYF.